A single sample gave rise to the 17 T cell receptor beta chains below, sequenced in a study of CD8 T cells in ankylosing spondylitis. One entry per CDR3 protein, called by TCRdb with MiXCR from the 5' RACE reads. The sample includes tens of thousands of distinct CDR3 sequences, roughly 6.2% seen only once; the top ten take 5%. The sample taken for sequencing was synovial fluid, either unsorted or a sorted T cell fraction (not recorded which). These receptors came from a male donor with ankylosing spondylitis.

This clonotype was found many times. The V and J genes are TRBV5-1 and TRBJ2-7; D might be TRBD2 (5 bases). Per the germline V gene, CDR1 is SGHRS and CDR2 is YFSETQ. Trimming left V 2 bases short and J 2 bases short, with 14 bases between. The CDR3 spans 15 residues. CDR3 loop: CASSLGGPDTYEQYF. The CDR3 region has the DNA TGCGCCAGCAGCTTAGGCGGGCCCGATACCTACGAGCAGTACTTC.

Only a few counts were recorded for this clonotype. The chain employs TRBV7-6 and TRBJ2-2; 8 bases agree with TRBD2. The germline V gene encodes CDR1 SGHVS and CDR2 FNYEAQ. Trimming removed 5 bases from V and 4 bases from J; junction bases left unmatched: 6. The CDR3 contains 15 residues. CDR3: CASSPARGGTGELFF. The CDR3 DNA reads as TGTGCCAGCAGCCCCGCTCGGGGGGGCACCGGGGAGCTGTTTTTT.

This clonotype occurred many times. V and J are TRBV29-1 and TRBJ1-2; D not resolved. The CDR3 spans 11 residues. Germline CDR1 is SQVTM and CDR2 is ANQGSEA. The V gene lost 4 bases and the J gene lost 8 bases, with 11 bases spanning the gap. The CDR3 DNA reads as TGCAGCGTTGGTGCAGGCTACGGCTACACCTTC. Translating it yields CSVGAGYGYTF.

In this sample, this clonotype is large. The genes are TRBV20-1 and TRBJ2-7, with D possibly being TRBD1 (5 bases). The germline gives CDR1 DFQATT, CDR2 SNEGSKA (reference sequence). V was cut by 0 bases and J by 2 bases, with 14 bases left in between. The CDR3 covers 15 residues. The CDR3 DNA sequence: TGCAGTGCTAGAGATCCCTCGACAGTAACCTACGAGCAGTACTTC. Translation gives CSARDPSTVTYEQYF.

V gene TRBV28 combines with J gene TRBJ1-2, with D maybe TRBD1 (5 bases). Looked up from germline, CDR1 is MDHEN and CDR2 is SYDVKM. This CDR3 region has 15 residues. V was shortened by 2 bases and J by 5 bases, with 15 bases between the two germline ends. Here the CDR3 reads CASSLGTQGVYGYTF. The CDR3 nucleotides are TGTGCCAGCAGTTTAGGAACCCAGGGAGTTTATGGCTACACCTTC.

This clonotype was counted at least ten times. CDR3 in amino acids: CASSYLPGNTEAFF. The CDR3 nucleotides are TGTGCCAGCAGTTACCTTCCAGGGAACACTGAAGCTTTCTTT. The chain joins TRBV6-5 to TRBJ1-1; no definite D call. V was cut by 2 bases and J by 1 base, with 8 bases left in between. In germline, CDR1 is MNHEY, CDR2 SVGAGI. There are 14 residues in the CDR3.

This clonotype was counted ten times or more. J is TRBJ2-6 and V is TRBV6-2 or TRBV6-3; unclear D gene. Trimming took 8 bases from V and 0 from J, leaving 23 bases between them. The CDR3 runs 19 residues. Germline values: CDR1 MNHEY, CDR2 SVGEGT. The CDR3 reads CASLRPSRSRHSGANVLTF. CDR3 nucleotides: TGTGCCAGCCTCCGTCCTTCGCGATCACGGCACTCTGGGGCCAACGTCCTGACTTTC.

This clonotype was detected many times. The chain combines TRBV28 with TRBJ2-4; D perhaps matches TRBD1 (6 bases). The V end was cut by 5 bases, the J end by 9 bases, with 17 bases between. There are 14 residues in the CDR3. The V gene's germline CDR1 is MDHEN and CDR2 SYDVKM. CDR3 region: CASSHVGGQPIQYF. CDR3 DNA sequence: TGTGCCAGCAGTCACGTTGGGGGCCAGCCCATTCAGTACTTC. The complete variable domain, with remaining parts taken from reference TRBV28 and TRBJ2-4, reads DVKVTQSSRYLVKRTGEKVFLECVQDMDHENMFWYRQDPGLGLRLIYFSYDVKMKEKGDIPEGYSVSREKKERFSLILESASTNQTSMYLCASSHVGGQPIQYFGAGTRLSVL.

In its sample, this clonotype was seen many times. The V gene is TRBV5-1, the J gene TRBJ2-7; 7 nucleotides line up with TRBD1. J lost 12 bases, V lost 1 base, and 16 bases had no gene match. The CDR3 is 15 residues long. Germline assignment: CDR1 SGHRS and CDR2 YFSETQ. CDR3 protein: CASSLTGETGLLWYF. CDR3 nucleotide sequence: TGCGCCAGCAGCTTGACTGGCGAGACAGGGTTACTTTGGTACTTC.

This clonotype was observed at least ten times. The chain employs TRBV7-2 and TRBJ2-1; 10 nucleotides align to TRBD1. This CDR3 spans 16 amino acids. Germline trimming cut 5 bases from V and 2 bases from J; bases unmatched to any gene: 6. Germline values: CDR1 SGHTA, CDR2 FQGNSA. CDR3 sequence reads: CASSTPGTGAYNEQFF. As DNA, the CDR3 is TGTGCCAGCAGCACTCCCGGGACAGGGGCCTACAATGAGCAGTTCTTC.

The chain is built from TRBV11-3 and TRBJ1-2; D uncertain. V lost 5 bases to trimming and J lost 5 bases, with 9 bases between them. The length of the CDR3 is 12 residues. Germline-derived CDR1 and CDR2 are SGHNT and YENEEA. The CDR3 reads CASSREGYGYTF. The DNA for the CDR3 is TGTGCCAGCAGCCGAGAAGGGTATGGCTACACCTTC.

The chain joins TRBV6-2 or TRBV6-3 to TRBJ2-7; 10 bases fit TRBD1. Losses at the gene ends were 4 bases for V and 2 bases for J; bases not matched to a gene: 2. CDR3 length equals 14 residues. Germline V gene lookup returns CDR1 MNHEY and CDR2 SVGEGT. CDR3 nucleotides: TGTGCCAGCAGTTGGACAGGGGGACCCTACGAGCAGTACTTC. This translates into CASSWTGGPYEQYF.

This clonotype is medium-sized. The CDR3 reads CASSLGVENEQFF. Here the CDR3 DNA reads TGCGCCAGCAGCTTGGGCGTAGAAAATGAGCAGTTCTTC. The chain combines TRBV5-1 with TRBJ2-1, with D unresolved. The CDR3 has 13 residues. Germline-derived CDR1 and CDR2 are SGHRS and YFSETQ. The germline V and J ends were trimmed by 0 bases and 7 bases, with 8 bases remaining between them.

The chain uses TRBV7-2 and TRBJ1-4; no definite D call. The germline gives CDR1 SGHTA, CDR2 FQGNSA. The V end was cut by 1 base, the J end by 5 bases, with 11 bases between. The CDR3 has 15 amino acids. DNA of the CDR3: TGTGCCAGCAGCTTAGGTCCTCGGCAGAATGAAAAACTGTTTTTT. Its protein is CASSLGPRQNEKLFF.

V is TRBV19 and J is TRBJ2-1, with a tentative D call TRBD2 (6 bases). V shed 5 bases and J shed 7 bases, with 15 bases lying between them. In germline, CDR1 is LNHDA, CDR2 SQIVND (reference sequence). The CDR3 sequence is 14 residues long. The CDR3, as DNA: TGTGCCAGTAGTCCGCGGACCCGGGGGAATGAGCAGTTCTTC. Translation: CASSPRTRGNEQFF.

V is TRBV6-6 and J is TRBJ1-1, with TRBD1 matching over 7 bases. In germline, CDR1 is MNHNY, CDR2 SVGAGI (reference sequence). V dropped 7 bases and J dropped 4; count of bases not matched to a gene: 3. CDR3 length: 12 residues. The CDR3 region is CASTPGGTEAFF. The CDR3, as DNA: TGTGCCAGCACTCCAGGGGGCACTGAAGCTTTCTTT.

This clonotype has at least ten counts. The chain combines TRBV7-2 with TRBJ1-2; weak D call: TRBD1 (6 bases). The CDR3 sequence is 16 residues long. Per the germline V gene, CDR1 is SGHTA and CDR2 is FQGNSA. V was cut by 1 base and J by 3 bases, with 15 bases left in between. The CDR3 coding sequence is TGTGCCAGCAGCTTAGGAGGTGCAGGGGAGTACTATGGCTACACCTTC. This codes for CASSLGGAGEYYGYTF. The full variable domain, in which reference TRBV7-2 and TRBJ1-2 provide the parts outside the CDR3, is GAGVSQSPSNKVTEKGKDVELRCDPISGHTALYWYRQSLGQGLEFLIYFQGNSAPDKSGLPSDRFSAERTGGSVSTLTIQRTQQEDSAVYLCASSLGGAGEYYGYTFGSGTRLTVV.